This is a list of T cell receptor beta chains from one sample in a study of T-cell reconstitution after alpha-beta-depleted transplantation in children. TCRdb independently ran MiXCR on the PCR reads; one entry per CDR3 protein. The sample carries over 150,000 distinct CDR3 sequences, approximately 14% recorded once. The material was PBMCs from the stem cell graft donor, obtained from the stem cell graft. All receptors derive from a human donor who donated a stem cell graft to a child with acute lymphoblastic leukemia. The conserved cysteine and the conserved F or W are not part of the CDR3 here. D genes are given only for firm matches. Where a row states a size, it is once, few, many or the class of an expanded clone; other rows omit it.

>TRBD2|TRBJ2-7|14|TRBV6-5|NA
ASSSPSGRDWDEQY
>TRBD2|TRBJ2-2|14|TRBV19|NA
ASSIGRLADTGELF
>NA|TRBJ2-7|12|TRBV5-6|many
ASSLDPATYEQY
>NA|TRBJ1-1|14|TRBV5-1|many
ASSRSPGARNTEAF
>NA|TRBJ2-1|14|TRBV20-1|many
SARITLAIPANEQF
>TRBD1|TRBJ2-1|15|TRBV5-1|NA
ASSLATGASSYNEQF
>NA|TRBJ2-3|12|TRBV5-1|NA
ASSMRISTDTQY
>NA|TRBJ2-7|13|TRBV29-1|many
SVGTTAIPYYEQY
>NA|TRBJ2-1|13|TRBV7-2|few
ASSLMGGSYNEQF
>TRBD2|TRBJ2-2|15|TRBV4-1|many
ASSPGLAGDGPGELF
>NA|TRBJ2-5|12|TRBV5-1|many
ASSLGATEETQY
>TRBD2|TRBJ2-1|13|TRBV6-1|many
ASSRAGSSYNEQF
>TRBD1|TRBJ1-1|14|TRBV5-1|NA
ASSLDLQGAGTEAF
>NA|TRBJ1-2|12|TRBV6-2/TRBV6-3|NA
ASSYDRTDGGYT
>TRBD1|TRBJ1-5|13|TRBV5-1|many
ASIAKGASNQPQH
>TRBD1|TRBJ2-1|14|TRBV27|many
ASSPLNRGPGNEQF
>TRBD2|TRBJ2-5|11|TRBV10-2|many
ASSSGLEETQY
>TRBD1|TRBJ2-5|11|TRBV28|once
ASVSDREETQY
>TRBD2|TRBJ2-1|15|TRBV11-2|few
ASSLVPSGSRVNEQF
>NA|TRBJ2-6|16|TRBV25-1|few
AGSGLSTATSGANVLT
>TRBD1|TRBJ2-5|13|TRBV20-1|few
SARGAYTGGETQY
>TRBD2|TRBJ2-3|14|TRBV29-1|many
SVAPTSGRATDTQY
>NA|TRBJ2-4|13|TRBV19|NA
ASSLRPLAKNIQY
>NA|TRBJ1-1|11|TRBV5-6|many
ASRHQGNTEAF
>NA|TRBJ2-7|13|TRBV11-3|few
ASSFGRIEGSEQY
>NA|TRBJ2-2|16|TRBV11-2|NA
ASSSFPPLLGPTGELF
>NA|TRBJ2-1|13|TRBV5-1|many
ASSLGGAGYNEQF
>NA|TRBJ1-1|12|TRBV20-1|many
SEPGGGVRAEAF
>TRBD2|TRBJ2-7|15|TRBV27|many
ASSFRRLAGRPYEQY
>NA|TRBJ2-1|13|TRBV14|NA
ASSQGDKGYNEQF
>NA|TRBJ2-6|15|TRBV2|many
ASRNGVFRSGANVLT
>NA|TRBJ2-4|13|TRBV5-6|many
ASSWAPGAKNIQY
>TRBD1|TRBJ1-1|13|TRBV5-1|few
ASSWGTGGGNEAF
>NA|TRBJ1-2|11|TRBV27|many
ASTGAGAYGYT
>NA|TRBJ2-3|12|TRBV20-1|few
TPAPIGGTDTQY
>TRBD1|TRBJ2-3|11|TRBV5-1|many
ASSSGGTDTQY
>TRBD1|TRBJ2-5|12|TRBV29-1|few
SARQGVEQETQY
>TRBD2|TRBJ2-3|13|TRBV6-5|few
ASSYSGGREDTQY
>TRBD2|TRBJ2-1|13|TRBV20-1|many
SARDLSGSGYEQF
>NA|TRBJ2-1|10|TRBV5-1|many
ASSLEGNEQF
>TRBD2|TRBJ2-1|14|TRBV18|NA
ASSPFVASGNNEQF
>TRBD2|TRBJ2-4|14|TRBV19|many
ASTKDSGSLWSIQY
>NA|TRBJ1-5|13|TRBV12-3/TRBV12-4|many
ASSLDAGLNQPQH
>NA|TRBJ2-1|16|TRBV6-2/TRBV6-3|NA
ASSYSSPLFRDGYEQF
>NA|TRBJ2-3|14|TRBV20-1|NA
SARGGSRTSTDTQY
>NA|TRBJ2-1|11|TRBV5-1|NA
ASGLGWDNEQF
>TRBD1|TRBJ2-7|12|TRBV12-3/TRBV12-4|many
ASSSGTGFHEQY
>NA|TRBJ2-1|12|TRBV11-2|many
ASSLDVELNEQF
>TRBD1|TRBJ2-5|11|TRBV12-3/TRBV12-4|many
ASAAGQEETQY
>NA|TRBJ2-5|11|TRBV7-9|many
ASTATELRTQY
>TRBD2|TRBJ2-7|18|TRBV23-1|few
ASTCPGTSGRGGLSYEQY
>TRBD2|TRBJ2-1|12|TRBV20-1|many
SAPQLAGGNEQF
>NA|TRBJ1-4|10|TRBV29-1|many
SVAGVDEKLF
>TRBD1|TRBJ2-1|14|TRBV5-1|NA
ASSFGTGVSYNEQF
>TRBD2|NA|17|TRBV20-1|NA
SAGDPGTSGVGYLREQY
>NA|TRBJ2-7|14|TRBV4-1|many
ASSQEPSKAYYEQY
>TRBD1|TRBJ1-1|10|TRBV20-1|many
SATSGGTEAF
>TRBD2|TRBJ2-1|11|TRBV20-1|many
SAGVAGAGEQF
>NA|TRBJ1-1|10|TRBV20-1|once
SASGQGTEAF